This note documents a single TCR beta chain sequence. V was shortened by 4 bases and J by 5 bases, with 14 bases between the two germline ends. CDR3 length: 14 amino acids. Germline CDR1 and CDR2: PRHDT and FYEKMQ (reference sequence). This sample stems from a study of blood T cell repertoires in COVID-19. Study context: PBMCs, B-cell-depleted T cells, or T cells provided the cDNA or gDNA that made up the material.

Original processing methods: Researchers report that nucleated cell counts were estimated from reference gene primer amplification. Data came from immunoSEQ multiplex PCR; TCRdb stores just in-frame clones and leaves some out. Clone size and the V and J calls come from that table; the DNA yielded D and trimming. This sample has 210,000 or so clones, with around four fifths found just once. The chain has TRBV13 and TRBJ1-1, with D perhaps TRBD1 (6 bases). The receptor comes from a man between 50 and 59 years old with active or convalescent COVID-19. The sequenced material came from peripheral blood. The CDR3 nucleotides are TGTGCCAGCAGCTCAGCAGGGGATTTTACTGAAGCTTTCTTT. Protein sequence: CASSSAGDFTEAFF.